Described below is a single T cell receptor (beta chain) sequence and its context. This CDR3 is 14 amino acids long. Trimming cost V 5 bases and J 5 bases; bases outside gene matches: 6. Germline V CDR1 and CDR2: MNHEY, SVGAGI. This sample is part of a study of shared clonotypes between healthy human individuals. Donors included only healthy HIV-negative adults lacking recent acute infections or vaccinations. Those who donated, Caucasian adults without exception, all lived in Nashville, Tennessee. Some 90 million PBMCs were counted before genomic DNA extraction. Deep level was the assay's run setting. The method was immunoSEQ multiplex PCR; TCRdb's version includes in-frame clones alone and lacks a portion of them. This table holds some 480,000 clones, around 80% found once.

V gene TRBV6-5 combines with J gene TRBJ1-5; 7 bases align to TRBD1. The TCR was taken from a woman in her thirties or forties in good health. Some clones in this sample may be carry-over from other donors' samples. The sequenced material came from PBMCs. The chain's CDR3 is CASSRDREDQPQHF. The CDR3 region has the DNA TGTGCCAGCAGTAGGGACAGAGAAGATCAGCCCCAGCATTTT.